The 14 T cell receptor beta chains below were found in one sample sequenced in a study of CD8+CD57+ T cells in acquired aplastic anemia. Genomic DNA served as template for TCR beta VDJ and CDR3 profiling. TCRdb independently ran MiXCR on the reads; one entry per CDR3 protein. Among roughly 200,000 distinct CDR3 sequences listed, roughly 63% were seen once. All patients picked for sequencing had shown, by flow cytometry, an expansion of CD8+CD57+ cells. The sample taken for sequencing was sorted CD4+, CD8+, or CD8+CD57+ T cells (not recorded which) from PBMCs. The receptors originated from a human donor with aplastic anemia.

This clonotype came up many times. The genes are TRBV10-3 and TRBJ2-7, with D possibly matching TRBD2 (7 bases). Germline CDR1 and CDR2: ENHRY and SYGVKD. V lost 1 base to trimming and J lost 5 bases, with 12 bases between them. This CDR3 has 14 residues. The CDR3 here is CAISEFGGPDEQYF. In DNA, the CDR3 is TGTGCCATCAGTGAGTTCGGGGGGCCTGACGAGCAGTACTTC.

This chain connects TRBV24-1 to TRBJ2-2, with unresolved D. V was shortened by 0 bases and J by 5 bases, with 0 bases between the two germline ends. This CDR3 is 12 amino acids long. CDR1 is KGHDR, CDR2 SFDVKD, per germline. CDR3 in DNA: TGTGCCACCAGTGATTTGACCGGGGAGCTGTTTTTT. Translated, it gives CATSDLTGELFF.

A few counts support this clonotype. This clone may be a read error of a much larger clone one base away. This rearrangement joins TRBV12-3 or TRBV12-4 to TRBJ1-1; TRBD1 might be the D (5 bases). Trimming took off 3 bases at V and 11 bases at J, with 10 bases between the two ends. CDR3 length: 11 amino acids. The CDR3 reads CASSLSWGAFF. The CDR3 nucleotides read TGTGCCAGCAGTTTGTCTTGGGGGGCTTTCTTT.

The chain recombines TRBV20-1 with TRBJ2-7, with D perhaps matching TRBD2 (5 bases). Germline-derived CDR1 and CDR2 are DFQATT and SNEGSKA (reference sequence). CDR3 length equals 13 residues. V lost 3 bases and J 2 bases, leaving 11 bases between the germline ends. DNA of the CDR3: TGCAGTGCTAGCAGGCGGGCCCCCTACGAGCAGTACTTC. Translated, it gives CSASRRAPYEQYF.

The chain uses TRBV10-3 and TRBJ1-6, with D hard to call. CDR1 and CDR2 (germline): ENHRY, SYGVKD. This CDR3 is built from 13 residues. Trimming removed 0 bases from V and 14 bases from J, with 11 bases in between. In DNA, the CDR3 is TGTGCCATCAGTGAGTCGACCCCGGCGGCCCTCCACTTT. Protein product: CAISESTPAALHF.

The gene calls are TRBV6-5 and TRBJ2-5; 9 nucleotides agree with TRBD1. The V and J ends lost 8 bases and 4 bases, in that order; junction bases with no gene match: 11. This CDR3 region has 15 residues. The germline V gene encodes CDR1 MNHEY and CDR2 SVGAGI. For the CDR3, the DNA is TGTGCCAGCCAACCCGGGACAGGGAAAAGAGAGACCCAGTACTTC. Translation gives CASQPGTGKRETQYF.

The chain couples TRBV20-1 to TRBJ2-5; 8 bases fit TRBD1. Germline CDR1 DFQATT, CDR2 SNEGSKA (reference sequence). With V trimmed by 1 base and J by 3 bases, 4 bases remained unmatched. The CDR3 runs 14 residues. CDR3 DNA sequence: TGCAGTGCTAGAGTCCAGGGGGCGAAAGAGACCCAGTACTTC. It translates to CSARVQGAKETQYF.

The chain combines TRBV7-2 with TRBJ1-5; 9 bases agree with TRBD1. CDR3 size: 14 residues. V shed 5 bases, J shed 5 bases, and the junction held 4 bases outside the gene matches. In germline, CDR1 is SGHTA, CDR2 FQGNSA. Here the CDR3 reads CASSIGTGHQPQHF. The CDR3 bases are TGTGCCAGCAGCATCGGGACAGGGCATCAGCCCCAGCATTTT. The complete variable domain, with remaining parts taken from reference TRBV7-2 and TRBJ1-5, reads GAGVSQSPSNKVTEKGKDVELRCDPISGHTALYWYRQSLGQGLEFLIYFQGNSAPDKSGLPSDRFSAERTGGSVSTLTIQRTQQEDSAVYLCASSIGTGHQPQHFGDGTRLSIL.

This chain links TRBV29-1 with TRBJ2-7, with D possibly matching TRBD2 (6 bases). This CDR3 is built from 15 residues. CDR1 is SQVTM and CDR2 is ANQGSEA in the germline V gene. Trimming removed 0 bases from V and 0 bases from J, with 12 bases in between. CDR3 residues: CSVEDPGASSYEQYF. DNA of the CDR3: TGCAGCGTTGAAGATCCGGGAGCCTCCTCCTACGAGCAGTACTTC.

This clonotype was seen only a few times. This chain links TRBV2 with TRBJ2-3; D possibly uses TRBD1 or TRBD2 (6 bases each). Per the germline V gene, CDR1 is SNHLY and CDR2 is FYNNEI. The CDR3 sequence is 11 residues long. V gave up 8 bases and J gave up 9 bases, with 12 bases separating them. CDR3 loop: CASPLGGTQYF. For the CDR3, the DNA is TGTGCCAGCCCTTTAGGGGGGACGCAGTATTTT.

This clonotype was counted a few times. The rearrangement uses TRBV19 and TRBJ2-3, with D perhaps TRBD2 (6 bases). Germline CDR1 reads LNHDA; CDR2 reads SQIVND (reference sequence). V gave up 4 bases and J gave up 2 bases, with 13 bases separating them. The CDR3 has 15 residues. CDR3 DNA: TGTGCCAGTAGTACCTCGACTAGTATCACAGATACGCAGTATTTT. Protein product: CASSTSTSITDTQYF.

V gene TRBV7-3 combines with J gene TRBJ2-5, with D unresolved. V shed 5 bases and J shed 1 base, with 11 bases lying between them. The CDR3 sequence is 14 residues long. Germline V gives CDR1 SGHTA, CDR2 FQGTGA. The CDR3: CASSPGPSQETQYF. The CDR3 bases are TGTGCCAGCAGCCCCGGGCCCTCCCAAGAGACCCAGTACTTC.

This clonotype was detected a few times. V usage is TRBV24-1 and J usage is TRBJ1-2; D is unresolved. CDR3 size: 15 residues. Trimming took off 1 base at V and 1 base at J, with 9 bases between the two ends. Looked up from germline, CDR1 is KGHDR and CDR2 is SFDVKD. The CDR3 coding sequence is TGTGCCACCAGTGATTTTCCCGTCAGTAACTATGGCTACACCTTC. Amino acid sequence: CATSDFPVSNYGYTF.

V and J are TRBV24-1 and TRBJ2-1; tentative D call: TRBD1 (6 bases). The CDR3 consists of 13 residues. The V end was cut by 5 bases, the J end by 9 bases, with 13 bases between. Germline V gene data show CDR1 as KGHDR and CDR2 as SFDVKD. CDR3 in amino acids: CATSVAGASEQFF. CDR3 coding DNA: TGTGCCACCAGTGTAGCAGGGGCGAGTGAGCAGTTCTTC.